This T cell receptor (beta chain) was captured by sequencing in a study of beta chain features in type 1 diabetes. This clone has a handful of counts. No antigen is known for it. Sorted populations all exceeded 95% purity. Study observations and caveats: The VDJ junctions of type 1 diabetes patients carried fewer insertions and more deletions. There was a moderate but significant shortening of TCRB CDR3s in all four CD4+ subsets of Type 1 diabetes patients. Across patients, naive, central memory and Treg TCRB repertoires exhibited apparently greater similarity than was observed across healthy donors.

The CDR3 has 14 residues. The V and J ends lost 4 bases and 3 bases, in that order; junction bases with no gene match: 5. The germline gives CDR1 PRHDT, CDR2 FYEKMQ (reference sequence). What was sequenced were expressed TCRB transcripts, since all of the isolated RNA had been reverse transcribed. Only in-frame clones appear in the TCRdb table, and some are missing; sequencing was by immunoSEQ multiplex PCR. The data contain about 700,000 clones, around 15% of them seen just once; the ten biggest clones take up roughly 0.022%. The source is a man between 18 and 29 years old with type 1 diabetes. This chain uses TRBV13 with TRBJ2-7; 8 positions agree with TRBD2. Sequencing was done on a sample of naive CD4+ T cells from blood. The CDR3 protein is CASSSWTSYYEQYF. In DNA form, the CDR3 reads TGTGCCAGCAGCTCCTGGACTAGCTACTACGAGCAGTACTTC.